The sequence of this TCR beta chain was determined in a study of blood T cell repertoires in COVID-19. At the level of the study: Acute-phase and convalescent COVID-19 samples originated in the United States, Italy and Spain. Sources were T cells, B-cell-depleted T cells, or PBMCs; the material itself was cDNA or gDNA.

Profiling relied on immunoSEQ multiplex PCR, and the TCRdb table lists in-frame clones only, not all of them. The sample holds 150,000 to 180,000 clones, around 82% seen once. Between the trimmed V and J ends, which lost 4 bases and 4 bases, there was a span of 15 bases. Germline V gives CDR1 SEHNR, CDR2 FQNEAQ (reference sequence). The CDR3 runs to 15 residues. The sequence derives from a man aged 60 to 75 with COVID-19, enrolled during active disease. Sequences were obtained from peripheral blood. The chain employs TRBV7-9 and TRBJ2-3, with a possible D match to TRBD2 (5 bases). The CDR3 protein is CASSSGSVQADTQYF. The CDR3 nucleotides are TGTGCCAGCAGCTCGGGGTCCGTCCAGGCAGATACGCAGTATTTT.